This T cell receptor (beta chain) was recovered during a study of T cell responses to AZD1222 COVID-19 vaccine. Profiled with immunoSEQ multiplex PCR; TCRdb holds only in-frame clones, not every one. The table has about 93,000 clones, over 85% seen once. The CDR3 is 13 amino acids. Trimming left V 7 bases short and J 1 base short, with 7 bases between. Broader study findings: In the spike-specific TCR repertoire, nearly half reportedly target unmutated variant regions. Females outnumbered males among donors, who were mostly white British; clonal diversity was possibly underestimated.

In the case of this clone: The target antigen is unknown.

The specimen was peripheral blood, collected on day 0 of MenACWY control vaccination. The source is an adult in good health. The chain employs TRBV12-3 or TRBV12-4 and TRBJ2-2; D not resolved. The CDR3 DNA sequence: TGTGCCAGCACTGGCAGGAACACCGGGGAGCTGTTTTTT. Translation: CASTGRNTGELFF.